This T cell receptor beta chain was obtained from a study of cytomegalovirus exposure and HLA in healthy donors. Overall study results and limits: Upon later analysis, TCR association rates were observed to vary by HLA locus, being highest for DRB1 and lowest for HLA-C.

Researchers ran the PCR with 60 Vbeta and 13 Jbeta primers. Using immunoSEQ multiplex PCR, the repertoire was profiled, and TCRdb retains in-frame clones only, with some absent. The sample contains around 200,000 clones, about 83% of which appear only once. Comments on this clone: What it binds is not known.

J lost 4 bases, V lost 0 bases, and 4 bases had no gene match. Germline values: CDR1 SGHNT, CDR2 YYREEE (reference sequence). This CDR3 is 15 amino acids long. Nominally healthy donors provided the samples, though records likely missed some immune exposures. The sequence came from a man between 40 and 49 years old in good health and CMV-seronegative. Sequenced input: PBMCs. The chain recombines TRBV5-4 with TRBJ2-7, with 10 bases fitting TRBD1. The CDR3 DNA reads TGTGCCAGCAGCTTGGATGGGACAGGGGTATACGAGCAGTACTTC. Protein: CASSLDGTGVYEQYF.